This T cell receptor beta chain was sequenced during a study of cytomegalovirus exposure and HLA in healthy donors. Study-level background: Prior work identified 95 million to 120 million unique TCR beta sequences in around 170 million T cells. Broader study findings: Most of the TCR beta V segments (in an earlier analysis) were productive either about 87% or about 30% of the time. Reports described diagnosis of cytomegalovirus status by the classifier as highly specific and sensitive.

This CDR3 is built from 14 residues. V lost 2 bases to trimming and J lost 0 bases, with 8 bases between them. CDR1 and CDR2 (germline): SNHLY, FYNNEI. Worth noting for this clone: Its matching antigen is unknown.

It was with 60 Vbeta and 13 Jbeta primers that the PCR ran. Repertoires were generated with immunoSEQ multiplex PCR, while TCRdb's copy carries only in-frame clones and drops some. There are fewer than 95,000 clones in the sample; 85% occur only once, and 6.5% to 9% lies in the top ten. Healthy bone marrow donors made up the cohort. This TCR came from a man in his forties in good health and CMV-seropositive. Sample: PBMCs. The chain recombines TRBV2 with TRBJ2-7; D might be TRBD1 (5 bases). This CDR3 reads CASSELRASYEQYF. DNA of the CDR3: TGTGCCAGCAGTGAACTCAGGGCCTCCTACGAGCAGTACTTC.